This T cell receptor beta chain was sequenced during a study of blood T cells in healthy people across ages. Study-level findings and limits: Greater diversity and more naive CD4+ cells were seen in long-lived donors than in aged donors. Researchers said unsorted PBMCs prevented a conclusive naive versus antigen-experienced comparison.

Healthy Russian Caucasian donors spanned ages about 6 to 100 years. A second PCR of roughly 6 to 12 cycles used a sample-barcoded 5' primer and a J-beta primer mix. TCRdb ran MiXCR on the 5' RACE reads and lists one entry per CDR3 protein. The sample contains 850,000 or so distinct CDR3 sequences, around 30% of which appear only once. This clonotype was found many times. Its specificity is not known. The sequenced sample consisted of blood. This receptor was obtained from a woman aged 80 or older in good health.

CDR3 loop: CASSYAGNRQEGYTF. The CDR3 region has the DNA TGTGCCAGCAGTTACGCCGGGAACCGCCAGGAAGGCTACACCTTC. The gene calls are TRBV6-2 or TRBV6-3 and TRBJ1-2, with D unclear. This CDR3 has 15 amino acids. Germline V gives CDR1 MNHEY, CDR2 SVGEGT. Trimming shortened V by 2 bases and J by 8 bases, and 18 bases separated the two germline ends.